This section outlines one TCR beta chain sequence together with its context. Antigen unknown. Trimming took 5 bases from V and 6 from J; bases not matched to a gene: 5. The CDR3 runs to 13 residues. CDR1 and CDR2 from the germline V gene are LNHDA and SQIVND (reference sequence). This specimen belongs to a study of T cell repertoires in cytomegalovirus infection. Whole-study context: Recently identified HLA-C-restricted CMV epitopes were among the peptides used. Public TCR beta signatures provided an indication of both CMV infection and a matching HLA type. Study-wide points: Of the TCR beta families, the public ones yielded a cumulative frequency that identified carriers of CMV plus the relevant HLA. CMV-specific HLA-C-restricted TCR beta clonotypes dominated the ex vivo response.

TCRdb independently ran MiXCR on the reads; one entry per CDR3 protein. The profile covers nearly 700,000 distinct CDR3 sequences, with roughly 33% appearing a single time and over 15% taken by the ten largest. V and J are TRBV19 and TRBJ1-2; 8 positions match TRBD1. Sequenced here: cultured PBMCs, sampled from culture after CMV antigen stimulation. This TCR was sampled from a human donor in good health (CMV status not recorded). Some clones in this sample may be carry-over from other donors' samples. CDR3 protein: CASSGQGRNGYTF. CDR3 bases: TGTGCCAGTAGTGGACAGGGCAGAAATGGCTACACCTTC. Filled out from reference TRBV19 and TRBJ1-2, the complete variable domain reads DGGITQSPKYLFRKEGQNVTLSCEQNLNHDAMYWYRQDPGQGLRLIYYSQIVNDFQKGDIAEGYSVSREKKESFPLTVTSAQKNPTAFYLCASSGQGRNGYTFGSGTRLTVV.